This TCR beta chain derives from a study of cytomegalovirus exposure and HLA in healthy donors. Trimming removed 10 bases at V and 0 bases at J, with 22 bases between. CDR1 and CDR2 (germline): WNHNN, SYGVQD (reference sequence). This CDR3 has 18 residues. The donors, nominally healthy at sampling, likely had unrecorded immune exposures. The PCR contained 60 Vbeta and 13 Jbeta primers. Clones were sequenced by immunoSEQ multiplex PCR, and TCRdb holds only the in-frame ones, with some missing. The sample lists fewer than 150,000 clones; 80% were seen once. The chain carries TRBV10-1 and TRBJ1-6, with a weak D call TRBD1 (6 bases). The source material was PBMCs. The TCR sequence derives from a man aged 35-49 years in good health and CMV-seropositive. The CDR3 region has the DNA TGCGCCACCTACCACAGGATCGGGACACCCTCCTATAATTCACCCCTCCACTTT. Amino acids: CATYHRIGTPSYNSPLHF.